These T cell receptor beta chains were read from a single sample in a study of blood T cell repertoires in COVID-19. Clones were read by immunoSEQ multiplex PCR, and TCRdb kept only the in-frame ones, dropping some. The data contain about 260,000 clones, 75% to 90% of them seen just once; the ten biggest clones take up 3% to 4.5%. Input material: peripheral blood. The receptors come from a woman in her thirties or forties with acute or convalescent COVID-19. The CDR3 runs from the conserved cysteine through the conserved F or W. The D gene is left open where the match is weak. Rows give clone size only sometimes, using once, few, many, or a class for an expanded clone.

TRBD2,TRBJ2-1,NA,TRBV3-1/TRBV3-2,CASSQFSGGLYNEQFF,TGTGCCAGCAGCCAGTTTAGCGGGGGGTTATACAATGAGCAGTTCTTC
NA,TRBJ1-4,NA,TRBV10-1,CASSEPDRFCEKLFF,TGCGCCAGCAGTGAGCCCGACAGGTTTTGTGAAAAACTGTTTTTT
TRBD1,TRBJ1-1,NA,TRBV3-1/TRBV3-2,CASSQEGQGGMNTEAFF,TGTGCCAGCAGCCAAGAAGGACAGGGGGGCATGAACACTGAAGCTTTCTTT
TRBD1,TRBJ1-1,NA,TRBV12-5,CASGLGQGFDEAFF,TGTGCTAGTGGTTTGGGACAGGGATTCGATGAAGCTTTCTTT
NA,TRBJ1-1,NA,TRBV3-1/TRBV3-2,CASSQGPKNTEAFF,TGTGCCAGCAGCCAGGGGCCCAAGAACACTGAAGCTTTCTTT
NA,TRBJ1-6,few,TRBV16,CASSQVGRQAPLHF,TGTGCCAGCAGCCAAGTGGGGAGGCAGGCGCCCCTCCACTTT
TRBD1,TRBJ1-2,once,TRBV6-5,CASSSLGTGGDYGYTF,TGTGCCAGCAGTTCATTAGGGACAGGGGGGGACTATGGCTACACCTTC
TRBD2,TRBJ2-3,NA,TRBV3-1/TRBV3-2,CASSQASGRGVSYTQYF,TGTGCCAGCAGCCAAGCCTCGGGGCGGGGGGTCTCGTATACGCAGTATTTT
NA,TRBJ1-2,NA,TRBV4-1,CASSQPTGENYGYTF,TGCGCCAGCAGCCAACCCACAGGAGAAAACTATGGCTACACCTTC
TRBD1,TRBJ2-3,NA,TRBV3-1/TRBV3-2,CASSQPGTVTDTQYF,TGTGCCAGCAGCCAACCAGGGACAGTTACAGATACGCAGTATTTT
TRBD1,TRBJ1-1,NA,TRBV2,CASGPQGQVTEAFF,TGTGCCAGCGGGCCACAGGGGCAGGTCACTGAAGCTTTCTTT
NA,TRBJ2-6,NA,TRBV19,CASRAGYGANVLTF,TGTGCCAGTCGCGCGGGGTATGGGGCCAACGTCCTGACTTTC
NA,TRBJ1-1,NA,TRBV19,CASSFGTHLRGVVTEAFF,TGTGCCAGTAGTTTCGGGACTCATCTCCGGGGGGTCGTAACTGAAGCTTTCTTT
TRBD1,TRBJ1-6,NA,TRBV11-2,CASSSGAGGRSPLHF,TGTGCCAGCAGTTCCGGGGCAGGGGGCAGGTCACCCCTCCACTTT
NA,TRBJ1-4,NA,TRBV2,CASSLTGANEKLFF,TGTGCCAGCAGCCTAACGGGGGCTAATGAAAAACTGTTTTTT
NA,TRBJ1-2,NA,TRBV6-1,CASSEATANYGYTF,TGTGCCAGCAGTGAAGCGACAGCTAACTATGGCTACACCTTC
TRBD1,TRBJ1-5,once,TRBV2,CASSPDRGNQPQHF,TGTGCCAGCAGTCCGGACAGGGGCAATCAGCCCCAGCATTTT
NA,TRBJ1-1,NA,TRBV7-6,CASSPRLDEQAMNTEAFF,TGTGCCAGCAGCCCGCGATTGGATGAGCAAGCGATGAACACTGAAGCTTTCTTT
NA,TRBJ1-2,NA,TRBV5-1,CASSPGGDRGYTF,TGCGCCAGCAGCCCTGGGGGGGATCGTGGCTACACCTTC
NA,TRBJ2-1,NA,TRBV30,CALFTGTPSYNEQFF,TGTGCCCTCTTTACCGGGACTCCCTCCTACAATGAGCAGTTCTTC
NA,TRBJ1-2,NA,TRBV2,CASITGLGGDYGYTF,TGTGCCAGCATTACCGGGCTAGGAGGGGACTATGGCTACACCTTC
NA,TRBJ1-3,NA,TRBV3-1/TRBV3-2,CASSQAAGAGNTIYF,TGTGCCAGCAGCCAAGCCGCTGGAGCTGGAAACACCATATATTTT
NA,TRBJ1-1,NA,TRBV3-1/TRBV3-2,CASSLHQGNTEAFF,TGTGCCAGCAGCCTACATCAGGGGAACACTGAAGCTTTCTTT
NA,TRBJ1-4,NA,TRBV6-6,CASSLKMGPATNEKLFF,TGTGCCAGCAGTCTAAAGATGGGGCCAGCAACTAATGAAAAACTGTTTTTT
TRBD2,TRBJ2-5,once,TRBV3-1/TRBV3-2,CASSPAGTSGGTQYF,TGTGCCAGCAGCCCCGCCGGGACTAGCGGCGGGACCCAGTACTTC
TRBD1,TRBJ1-2,NA,TRBV6-5,CASSQGQGVTYGYTF,TGTGCCAGCAGTCAGGGACAGGGGGTTACCTATGGCTACACCTTC
TRBD1,TRBJ1-1,NA,TRBV7-2,CASSPRTGGMNTEAFF,TGTGCCAGCAGCCCAAGGACAGGGGGGATGAACACTGAAGCTTTCTTT
TRBD1,TRBJ1-2,NA,TRBV18,CASSTTGQEANYGYTF,TGTGCCAGCTCAACAACCGGACAGGAGGCTAACTATGGCTACACCTTC
TRBD1,TRBJ1-1,NA,TRBV12-3/TRBV12-4,CASSRSGGTEAFF,TGTGCCAGCAGTCGATCAGGGGGCACTGAAGCTTTCTTT
TRBD1,TRBJ2-2,NA,TRBV24-1,CATRGTVNTGELFF,TGTGCCACCAGGGGGACAGTAAACACCGGGGAGCTGTTTTTT
TRBD1,TRBJ1-2,NA,TRBV9,CASSSNSGTGVYGYTF,TGTGCCAGCAGCTCAAATTCCGGGACAGGGGTCTATGGCTACACCTTC